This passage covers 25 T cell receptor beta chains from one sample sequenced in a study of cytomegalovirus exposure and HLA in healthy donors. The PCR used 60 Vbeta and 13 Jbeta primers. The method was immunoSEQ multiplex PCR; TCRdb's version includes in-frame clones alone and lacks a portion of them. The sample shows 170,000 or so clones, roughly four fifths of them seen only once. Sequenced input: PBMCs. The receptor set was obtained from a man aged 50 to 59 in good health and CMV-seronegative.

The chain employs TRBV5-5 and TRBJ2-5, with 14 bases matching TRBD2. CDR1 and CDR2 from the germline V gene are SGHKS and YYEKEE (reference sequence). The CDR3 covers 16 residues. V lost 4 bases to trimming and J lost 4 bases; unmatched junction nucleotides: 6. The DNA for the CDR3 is TGTGCCAGCAGCCAGGGACTAGCGGGGGTTATAGAGACCCAGTACTTC. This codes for CASSQGLAGVIETQYF.

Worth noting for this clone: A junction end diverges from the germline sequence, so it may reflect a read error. This CDR3 reads CSSSWRPEASEAFF. The DNA for the CDR3 is TGTTCCAGCAGCTGGCGTCCAGAGGCATCTGAAGCTTTCTTT. V gene TRBV7-9 combines with J gene TRBJ1-1, with unresolved D. CDR1 and CDR2 from the germline V gene are SEHNR and FQNEAQ (reference sequence). CDR3 size: 14 residues.

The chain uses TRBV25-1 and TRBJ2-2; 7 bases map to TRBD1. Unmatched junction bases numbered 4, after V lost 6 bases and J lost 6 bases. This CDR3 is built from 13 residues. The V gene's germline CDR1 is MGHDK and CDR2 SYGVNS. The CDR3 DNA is TGTGCCAGCAGGGAACAGGGGCCCGGGGAGCTGTTTTTT. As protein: CASREQGPGELFF.

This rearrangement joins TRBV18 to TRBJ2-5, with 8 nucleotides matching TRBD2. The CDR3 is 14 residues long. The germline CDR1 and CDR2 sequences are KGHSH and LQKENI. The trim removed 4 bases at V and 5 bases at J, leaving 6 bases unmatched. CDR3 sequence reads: CASSRSSGAETQYF. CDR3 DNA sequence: TGTGCCAGCTCACGGAGTAGCGGGGCGGAGACCCAGTACTTC.

The CDR3 sequence: CASNAQGESGQPQHF. The CDR3 nucleotides are TGTGCCAGCAATGCGCAGGGGGAGAGTGGTCAGCCCCAGCATTTT. This chain connects TRBV2 to TRBJ1-5, with 7 bases aligning to TRBD1. V was clipped by 7 bases and J by 6 bases; unmatched bases: 12. This CDR3 has 15 amino acids. From germline, CDR1 is SNHLY and CDR2 FYNNEI.

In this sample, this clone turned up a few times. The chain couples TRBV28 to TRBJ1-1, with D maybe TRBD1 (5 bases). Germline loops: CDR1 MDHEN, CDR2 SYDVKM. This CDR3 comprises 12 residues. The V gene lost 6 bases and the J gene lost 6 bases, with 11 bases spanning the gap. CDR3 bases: TGTGCCAGCAGCTTGGACAAGGCTGAAGCTTTCTTT. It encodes CASSLDKAEAFF.

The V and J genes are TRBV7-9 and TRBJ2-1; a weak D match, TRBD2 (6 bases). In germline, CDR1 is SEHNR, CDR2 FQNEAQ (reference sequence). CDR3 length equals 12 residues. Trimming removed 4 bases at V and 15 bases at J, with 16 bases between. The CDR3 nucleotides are TGTGCCAGCAGCTCCCGACGGGAGTTCGGGTTCTTC. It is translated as CASSSRREFGFF.

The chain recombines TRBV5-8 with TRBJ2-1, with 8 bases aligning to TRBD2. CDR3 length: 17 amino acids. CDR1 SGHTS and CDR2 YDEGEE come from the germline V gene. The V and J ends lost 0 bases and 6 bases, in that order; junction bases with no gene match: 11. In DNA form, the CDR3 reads TGTGCCAGCAGCTTGGGGCGGACTAGCCTAACCTTCAATGAGCAGTTCTTC. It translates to CASSLGRTSLTFNEQFF.

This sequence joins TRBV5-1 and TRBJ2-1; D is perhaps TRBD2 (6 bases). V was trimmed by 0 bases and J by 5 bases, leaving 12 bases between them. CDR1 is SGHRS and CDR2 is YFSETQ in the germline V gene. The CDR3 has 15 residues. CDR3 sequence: CASSLAGAAHNEQFF. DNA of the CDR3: TGCGCCAGCAGCTTGGCGGGAGCGGCCCACAATGAGCAGTTCTTC.

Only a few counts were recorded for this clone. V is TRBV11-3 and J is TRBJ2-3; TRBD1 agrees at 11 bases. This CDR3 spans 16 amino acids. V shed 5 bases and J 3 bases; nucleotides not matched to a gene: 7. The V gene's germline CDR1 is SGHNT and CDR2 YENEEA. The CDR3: CASSVGQGARTDTQYF. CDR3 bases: TGTGCCAGCAGCGTAGGACAGGGGGCGCGGACAGATACGCAGTATTTT.

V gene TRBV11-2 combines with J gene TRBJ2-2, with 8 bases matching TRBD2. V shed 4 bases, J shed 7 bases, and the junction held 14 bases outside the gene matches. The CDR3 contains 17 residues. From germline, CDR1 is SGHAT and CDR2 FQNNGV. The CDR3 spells CASSSGPRGGLDGELFF. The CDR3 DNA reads TGTGCCAGCAGCTCCGGGCCCCGGGGGGGCCTTGACGGGGAGCTGTTTTTT.

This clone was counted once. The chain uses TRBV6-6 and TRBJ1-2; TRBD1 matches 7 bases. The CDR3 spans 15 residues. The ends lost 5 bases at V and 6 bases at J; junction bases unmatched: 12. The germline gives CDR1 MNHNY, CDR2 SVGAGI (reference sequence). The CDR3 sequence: CASSDPTGIAHGYTF. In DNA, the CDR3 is TGTGCCAGCAGTGACCCGACAGGGATCGCCCATGGCTACACCTTC.

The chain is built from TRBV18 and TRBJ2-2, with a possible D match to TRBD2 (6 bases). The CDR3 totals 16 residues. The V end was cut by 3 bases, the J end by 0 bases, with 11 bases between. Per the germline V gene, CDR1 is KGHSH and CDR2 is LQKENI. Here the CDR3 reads CASSPRSGANTGELFF. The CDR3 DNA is TGTGCCAGCTCACCGAGATCGGGGGCGAACACCGGGGAGCTGTTTTTT. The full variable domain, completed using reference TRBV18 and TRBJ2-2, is NAGVMQNPRHLVRRRGQEARLRCSPMKGHSHVYWYRQLPEEGLKFMVYLQKENIIDESGMPKERFSAEFPKEGPSILRIQQVVRGDSAAYFCASSPRSGANTGELFFGEGSRLTVL.

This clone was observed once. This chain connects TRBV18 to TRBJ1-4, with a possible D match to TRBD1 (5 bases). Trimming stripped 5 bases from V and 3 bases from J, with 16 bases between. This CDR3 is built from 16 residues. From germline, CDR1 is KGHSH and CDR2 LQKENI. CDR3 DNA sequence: TGTGCCAGCTCATCCTCACCACAGGCTGCTAATGAAAAACTGTTTTTT. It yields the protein CASSSSPQAANEKLFF.

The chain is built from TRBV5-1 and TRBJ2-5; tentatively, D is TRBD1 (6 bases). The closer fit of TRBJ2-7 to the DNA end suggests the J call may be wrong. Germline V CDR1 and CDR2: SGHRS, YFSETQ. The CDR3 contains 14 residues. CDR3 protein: CASSLTTGHGEQYF. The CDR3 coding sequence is TGCGCCAGCAGCCTCACGACAGGACATGGCGAGCAGTACTTC.

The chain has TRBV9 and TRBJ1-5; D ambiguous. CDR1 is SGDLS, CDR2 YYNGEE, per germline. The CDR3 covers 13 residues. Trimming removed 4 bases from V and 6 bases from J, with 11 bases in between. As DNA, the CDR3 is TGTGCCAGCAGCCATCCACATTCTCAGCCCCAGCATTTT. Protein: CASSHPHSQPQHF.

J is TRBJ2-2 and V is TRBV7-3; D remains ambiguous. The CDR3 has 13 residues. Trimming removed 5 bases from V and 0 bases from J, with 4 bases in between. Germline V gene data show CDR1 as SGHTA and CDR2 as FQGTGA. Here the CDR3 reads CASSVTNTGELFF. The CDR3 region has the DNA TGTGCCAGCAGCGTCACGAACACCGGGGAGCTGTTTTTT.

The CDR3 nucleotides are TGTGCCAGCAGGGGACAGGGGGGCTATGGCTACACCTTC. Amino acids: CASRGQGGYGYTF. The chain has TRBV6-4 and TRBJ1-2, with TRBD1 matching over 11 bases. Germline V CDR1 and CDR2: MRHNA, SNTAGT. This CDR3 contains 13 residues. V lost 6 bases, J lost 4 bases, and 1 base stayed unmatched.

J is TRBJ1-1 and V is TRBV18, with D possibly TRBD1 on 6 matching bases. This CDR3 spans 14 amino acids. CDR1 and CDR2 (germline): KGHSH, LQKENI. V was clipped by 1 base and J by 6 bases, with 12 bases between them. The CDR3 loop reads CASSPQGVDPEAFF. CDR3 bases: TGTGCCAGCTCACCACAGGGGGTTGACCCTGAAGCTTTCTTT. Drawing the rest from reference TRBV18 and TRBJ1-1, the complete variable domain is NAGVMQNPRHLVRRRGQEARLRCSPMKGHSHVYWYRQLPEEGLKFMVYLQKENIIDESGMPKERFSAEFPKEGPSILRIQQVVRGDSAAYFCASSPQGVDPEAFFGQGTRLTVV.

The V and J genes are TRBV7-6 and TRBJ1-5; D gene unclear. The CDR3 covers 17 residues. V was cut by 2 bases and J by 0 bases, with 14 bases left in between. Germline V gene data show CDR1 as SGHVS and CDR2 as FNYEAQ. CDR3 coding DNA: TGTGCCAGCAGCTTATTAGGGAGAGGGTATAGCAATCAGCCCCAGCATTTT. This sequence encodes CASSLLGRGYSNQPQHF.

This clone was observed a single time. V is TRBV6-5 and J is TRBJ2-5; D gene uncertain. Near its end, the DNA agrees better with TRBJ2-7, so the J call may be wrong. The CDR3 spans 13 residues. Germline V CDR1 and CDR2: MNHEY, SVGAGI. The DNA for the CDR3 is TGTGCCAGCCGGTTCAGCGTAAACTACGAGCAGTACTTC. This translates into CASRFSVNYEQYF.

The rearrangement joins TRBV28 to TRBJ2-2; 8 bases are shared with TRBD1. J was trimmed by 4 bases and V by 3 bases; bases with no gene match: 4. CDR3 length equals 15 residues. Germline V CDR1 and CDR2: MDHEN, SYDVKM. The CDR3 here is CASSFGQGFTGELFF. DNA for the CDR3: TGTGCCAGCAGTTTTGGACAGGGATTCACCGGGGAGCTGTTTTTT.

CDR3 residues: CASSLTGRGETQYF. CDR3 coding DNA: TGCGCCAGCAGCTTAACAGGGAGAGGGGAGACCCAGTACTTC. The chain combines TRBV5-1 with TRBJ2-5, with a weak D call TRBD1 (6 bases). There are 14 residues in the CDR3. Deletions cut 2 bases from V and 5 bases from J, with 13 bases between. Germline assignment: CDR1 SGHRS and CDR2 YFSETQ.

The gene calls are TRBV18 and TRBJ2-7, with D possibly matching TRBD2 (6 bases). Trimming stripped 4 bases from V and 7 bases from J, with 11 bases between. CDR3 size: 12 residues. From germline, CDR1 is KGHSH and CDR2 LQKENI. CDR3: CASSRGVGEQYF. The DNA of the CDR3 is TGTGCCAGCTCACGCGGGGTCGGAGAGCAGTACTTC.

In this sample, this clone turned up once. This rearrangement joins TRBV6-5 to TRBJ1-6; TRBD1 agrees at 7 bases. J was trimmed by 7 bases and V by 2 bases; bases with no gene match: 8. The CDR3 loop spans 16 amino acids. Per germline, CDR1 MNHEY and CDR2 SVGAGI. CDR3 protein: CASSYNGQAENSPLHF. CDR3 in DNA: TGTGCCAGCAGTTACAACGGACAGGCGGAAAATTCACCCCTCCACTTT.